The 26 T cell receptor beta chains below all came from one sample that was sequenced in a study of blood T cell repertoires in COVID-19. Sequenced by immunoSEQ multiplex PCR; TCRdb stores in-frame clones only, minus some. Among 140,000 to 150,000 clones, approximately 89% were seen once, and the ten largest hold under 2%. Source material: peripheral blood. The receptors were sampled from a human donor in a cohort sampled during active COVID-19.

V is TRBV7-9 and J is TRBJ1-4, with 9 bases identical to TRBD1. V trimming: 5 bases; J trimming: 10 bases; junction bases outside the gene matches: 5. The CDR3 runs to 13 residues. CDR1 SEHNR and CDR2 FQNEAQ come from the germline V gene (reference sequence). The CDR3 spells CASSRLDRGKLFF. For the CDR3, the DNA is TGTGCCAGCAGCAGACTGGACAGGGGAAAACTGTTTTTT.

CDR3 sequence (DNA): TGCGCCAGCAGCCGTTACAGGGAAGTGGATACGCAGTATTTT. Its protein product is CASSRYREVDTQYF. The gene calls are TRBV4-1 and TRBJ2-3, with a tentative D call TRBD1 (6 bases). This CDR3 comprises 14 residues. Germline CDR1 reads MGHRA; CDR2 reads YSYEKL. Trimming shortened V by 4 bases and J by 6 bases, and 14 bases separated the two germline ends.

V and J are TRBV6-1 and TRBJ1-5, with D tentatively TRBD1 (5 bases). This CDR3 is 14 amino acids long. Germline V gives CDR1 MNHNS, CDR2 SASEGT. V lost 1 base, J lost 5 bases, and 9 bases lay in between. CDR3 sequence: CASSEGQGDQPQHF. The CDR3 nucleotides are TGTGCCAGCAGTGAAGGTCAGGGTGATCAGCCCCAGCATTTT.

This clone came up a few times. J is TRBJ2-1 and V is TRBV11-1; D call uncertain. CDR3 length: 12 amino acids. CDR1 SGHAT and CDR2 FQDESV come from the germline V gene (reference sequence). The V end lost 1 base, the J end lost 9 bases, and 7 bases lay between the germline ends. The CDR3 DNA reads as TGTGCCAGCAGCTTAGATAGAGGTGAGCAGTTCTTC. This translates into CASSLDRGEQFF.

The chain employs TRBV4-1 and TRBJ2-7, with D maybe TRBD1 (6 bases). The germline gives CDR1 MGHRA, CDR2 YSYEKL. The CDR3 has 13 residues. V was clipped by 4 bases and J by 4 bases, with 11 bases between them. The CDR3: CASSPNRAYEQYF. The CDR3 nucleotides are TGCGCCAGCAGCCCTAACAGGGCTTACGAGCAGTACTTC.

This chain uses TRBV15 with TRBJ2-1; D is perhaps TRBD1 (6 bases). The CDR3 contains 16 residues. V lost 0 bases, J lost 0 bases, and 9 bases lay in between. Germline-derived CDR1 and CDR2 are LNHNV and YYDKDF (reference sequence). CDR3 bases: TGTGCCACCAGCAGAGACACAGGGAGCTCCTACAATGAGCAGTTCTTC. Translating gives CATSRDTGSSYNEQFF.

V usage is TRBV6-5 and J usage is TRBJ2-7; weak D call: TRBD2 (7 bases). This CDR3 region has 15 residues. Germline V gives CDR1 MNHEY, CDR2 SVGAGI. The V end was cut by 0 bases, the J end by 6 bases, with 15 bases between. This CDR3 is CASSYSTQGGGEQYF. In DNA, the CDR3 is TGTGCCAGCAGTTACTCGACCCAGGGAGGGGGCGAGCAGTACTTC.

A single count supports this clone. The chain links TRBV2 to TRBJ2-7, with TRBD1 matching 7 bases. Trimming removed 10 bases from V and 3 bases from J; junction bases left unmatched: 3. This CDR3 has 11 amino acids. Germline V CDR1 and CDR2: SNHLY, FYNNEI. The CDR3: CATRQGYEQYF. The CDR3 coding sequence is TGTGCCACTAGACAGGGCTACGAGCAGTACTTC.

The chain employs TRBV6-6 and TRBJ1-2; a weak D match, TRBD1 (5 bases). Looked up from germline, CDR1 is MNHNY and CDR2 is SVGAGI (reference sequence). The CDR3 length is 16 residues. Trimming removed 2 bases at V and 4 bases at J, with 17 bases between. The CDR3: CASSYPSGGKGYGYTF. DNA for the CDR3: TGTGCCAGCAGTTACCCCTCGGGGGGTAAGGGCTATGGCTACACCTTC.

The chain recombines TRBV9 with TRBJ2-3; D remains ambiguous. Germline assignment: CDR1 SGDLS and CDR2 YYNGEE. The CDR3 is 16 amino acids. Trimming cost V 3 bases and J 2 bases, with 16 bases left between them. The CDR3 bases are TGTGCCAGCAGCGCACGAGGCATCGGAATCACAGATACGCAGTATTTT. Encoded protein: CASSARGIGITDTQYF.

The chain has TRBV4-3 and TRBJ1-5, with 8 bases aligning to TRBD1. Germline V gene lookup returns CDR1 LGHNA and CDR2 YSLEER. V lost 0 bases and J lost 4; bases outside the gene matches: 11. The CDR3 length is 18 residues. DNA for the CDR3: TGCGCCAGCAGCCAAGATCTAGGAGGGACAGGTACGAATCAGCCCCAGCATTTT. This translates into CASSQDLGGTGTNQPQHF.

The chain combines TRBV30 with TRBJ1-2, with 8 bases fitting TRBD1. V lost 2 bases to trimming and J lost 4 bases; unmatched junction nucleotides: 12. This CDR3 is built from 16 residues. Germline V gene lookup returns CDR1 GTSNPN and CDR2 SVGIG (reference sequence). This CDR3 is CAWSPARGRTRYGYTF. Written as DNA, the CDR3 is TGTGCCTGGAGTCCGGCCAGGGGGCGTACCCGCTATGGCTACACCTTC.

V gene TRBV5-1 combines with J gene TRBJ1-3; D is uncertain. There are 13 residues in the CDR3. Germline CDR1 and CDR2: SGHRS and YFSETQ. Trimming removed 0 bases at V and 4 bases at J, with 5 bases between. The CDR3 DNA reads TGCGCCAGCAGCTTGGAGCCAGGAAACACCATATATTTT. It encodes CASSLEPGNTIYF. Full variable domain (remainder filled in from reference TRBV5-1 and TRBJ1-3): KAGVTQTPRYLIKTRGQQVTLSCSPISGHRSVSWYQQTPGQGLQFLFEYFSETQRNKGNFPGRFSGRQFSNSRSEMNVSTLELGDSALYLCASSLEPGNTIYFGEGSWLTVV.

The genes are TRBV30 and TRBJ1-5; 12 bases map to TRBD1. J gave up 4 bases and V 7 bases, and 5 bases lay outside the gene matches. Per germline, CDR1 GTSNPN and CDR2 SVGIG (reference sequence). The CDR3 is made up of 14 amino acids. CDR3 amino acids: CAYGTGGFNQPQHF. The CDR3 DNA sequence: TGTGCCTATGGGACAGGGGGCTTTAATCAGCCCCAGCATTTT.

This sequence joins TRBV10-3 and TRBJ2-5, with TRBD2 identical over 8 bases. The V gene's germline CDR1 is ENHRY and CDR2 SYGVKD. V was pared by 6 bases and J by 4 bases, with 4 bases of the junction left unmatched. The CDR3 length is 13 residues. In nucleotides, the CDR3 is TGTGCCATCAGGCCGGGGGGGCTAGAGACCCAGTACTTC. Protein sequence: CAIRPGGLETQYF.

The V call is TRBV5-1, the J call TRBJ2-3; tentatively, D is TRBD2 (6 bases). V was cut by 0 bases and J by 4 bases, with 12 bases left in between. The CDR3 runs to 15 residues. The V gene's germline CDR1 is SGHRS and CDR2 YFSETQ. CDR3 nucleotides: TGCGCCAGCAGCTTGGGCCCGAGGAGGGCAGATACGCAGTATTTT. Its translation: CASSLGPRRADTQYF. Based on the CDR3 plus reference TRBV5-1 and TRBJ2-3, the full variable domain is KAGVTQTPRYLIKTRGQQVTLSCSPISGHRSVSWYQQTPGQGLQFLFEYFSETQRNKGNFPGRFSGRQFSNSRSEMNVSTLELGDSALYLCASSLGPRRADTQYFGPGTRLTVL.

The V call is TRBV10-2, the J call TRBJ2-2, with D perhaps matching TRBD1 (5 bases). Germline values: CDR1 WSHSY, CDR2 SAAADI. Trimming shortened V by 4 bases and J by 5 bases, and 8 bases separated the two germline ends. CDR3 length: 13 residues. This CDR3 is CASSGDSTGELFF. CDR3 coding DNA: TGCGCCAGCAGTGGCGACAGTACCGGGGAGCTGTTTTTT.

V is TRBV9 and J is TRBJ2-5, with a tentative D call TRBD2 (6 bases). The CDR3 is made up of 15 amino acids. V shed 0 bases and J shed 1 base, with 10 bases lying between them. CDR1 SGDLS and CDR2 YYNGEE come from the germline V gene. The CDR3 loop reads CASSVGAGFQETQYF. The CDR3 coding sequence is TGTGCCAGCAGCGTAGGGGCGGGGTTCCAAGAGACCCAGTACTTC.

This clone appeared once. Within the sample, other DNA sequences also encode this same CDR3. This chain connects TRBV7-3 to TRBJ2-7; TRBD1 matches at 9 bases. The germline V gene encodes CDR1 SGHTA and CDR2 FQGTGA. Trimming removed 3 bases from V and 4 bases from J; junction bases left unmatched: 1. This CDR3 region has 13 residues. The CDR3 DNA follows: TGTGCCAGCAGCTTCGGACAGGGGTACGAGCAGTACTTC. Its protein is CASSFGQGYEQYF.

This clone was found once. The chain joins TRBV5-6 to TRBJ2-3, with 8 bases lining up with TRBD2. V lost 6 bases to trimming and J lost 0 bases; unmatched junction nucleotides: 12. This CDR3 is 17 amino acids long. Germline loops: CDR1 SGHDT, CDR2 YYEEEE. The CDR3 DNA sequence: TGTGCCAGCACCCTTCTCCCTAGCGGGCCCAGCACAGATACGCAGTATTTT. This encodes CASTLLPSGPSTDTQYF.

This clone was seen only once. The chain employs TRBV29-1 and TRBJ1-2; TRBD1 matches 8 bases. The CDR3 is 13 amino acids. Germline CDR1 reads SQVTM; CDR2 reads ANQGSEA. Germline trimming cut 4 bases from V and 2 bases from J; bases unmatched to any gene: 3. In nucleotides, the CDR3 is TGCAGCGTTGGAGGGACAGGCAACTATGGCTACACCTTC. It codes for CSVGGTGNYGYTF. The full variable domain, completed using reference TRBV29-1 and TRBJ1-2, is SAVISQKPSRDICQRGTSLTIQCQVDSQVTMMFWYRQQPGQSLTLIATANQGSEATYESGFVIDKFPISRPNLTFSTLTVSNMSPEDSSIYLCSVGGTGNYGYTFGSGTRLTVV.

The V call is TRBV25-1, the J call TRBJ2-1; D not certain. Trimming cost V 4 bases and J 4 bases, with 11 bases left between them. From germline, CDR1 is MGHDK and CDR2 SYGVNS. CDR3 length equals 14 residues. The CDR3 sequence: CASSGQAGYNEQFF. CDR3 DNA: TGTGCCAGCAGTGGGCAGGCCGGATACAATGAGCAGTTCTTC.

DNA of the CDR3: TGCGCCAGCAGCCACCTGACAGGGATGAACACTGAAGCTTTCTTT. Its translation is CASSHLTGMNTEAFF. The chain has TRBV4-3 and TRBJ1-1; TRBD1 matches at 7 bases. The V segment lost 3 bases and the J segment 0 bases; nucleotides outside the gene matches: 4. The V gene's germline CDR1 is LGHNA and CDR2 YSLEER. There are 15 residues in the CDR3.

The rearrangement uses TRBV6-1 and TRBJ1-5; D perhaps matches TRBD1 (5 bases). Trimming took 3 bases from V and 4 from J, leaving 13 bases between them. This CDR3 comprises 15 residues. CDR1 and CDR2 from the germline V gene are MNHNS and SASEGT. The CDR3 region is CASSEPGYGNQPQHF. CDR3 nucleotide sequence: TGTGCCAGCAGTGAGCCAGGGTACGGTAATCAGCCCCAGCATTTT.

This sequence joins TRBV5-4 and TRBJ2-5; TRBD2 matches at 10 bases. The CDR3 covers 17 residues. From germline, CDR1 is SGHNT and CDR2 YYREEE (reference sequence). V was clipped by 3 bases and J by 5 bases; unmatched bases: 13. This chain's CDR3 is CASSSRRASGGGETQYF. CDR3 sequence (DNA): TGTGCCAGCAGCTCCAGGCGGGCTAGCGGGGGAGGCGAGACCCAGTACTTC.

The chain carries TRBV6-2 or TRBV6-3 and TRBJ2-3, with D possibly matching TRBD2 (6 bases). CDR3 length: 15 residues. Germline CDR1 is MNHEY and CDR2 is SVGEGT. Trimming removed 4 bases at V and 2 bases at J, with 13 bases between. The CDR3 spells CASSLTSPPTDTQYF. In nucleotides, the CDR3 is TGTGCCAGCAGTTTGACTAGTCCCCCCACAGATACGCAGTATTTT.